This T cell receptor beta chain stems from a study of T cells in tuberculosis. Study overall: CD1B tetramers identified T cells specific for mycobacterial lipid GMM.

Sequencing of TCR-alpha and TCR-beta chains was unpaired. The repertoire was sequenced with immunoSEQ multiplex PCR; TCRdb's copy has only in-frame clones and lacks some. The sample lists nearly 60,000 clones, approximately 86% seen once, with just over 20% in the top ten. Thawed, overnight-rested PBMC were stained with GMM-loaded CD1B tetramer, viability dye and anti-CD3, then sorted. The CD1B tetramers carried C32 glucose monomycolate purified from Rhodococcus equi. Tetramer-sorted PBMC had been CD14 monocyte-depleted before freezing. About 100,000 tetramer-negative cells were sorted from each donor. The CDR3 is 12 residues long. J gave up 10 bases and V 5 bases, and 5 bases lay outside the gene matches. Germline-derived CDR1 and CDR2 are MNHEY and SMNVEV (reference sequence).

The TCR comes from an adult woman with latent tuberculosis. The sequenced sample consisted of CD1b-GMM tetramer-negative cells sorted from PBMCs. The rearrangement links TRBV27 to TRBJ1-5; 7 positions agree with TRBD1. The CDR3 sequence is CASSSTGEPQHF. The CDR3 DNA follows: TGTGCCAGCAGTAGTACAGGGGAACCCCAGCATTTT.